This is a list of T cell receptor beta chains from one sample in a study of blood T cells in healthy people across ages. Each CDR3 protein gets one entry after TCRdb re-called the 5' RACE reads with MiXCR. The sample shows approximately 800,000 distinct CDR3 sequences, under 80% of them seen only once. Sequencing was carried out using blood. The source of these receptors is a man younger than 40 in good health. CDR3s include the opening cysteine and the closing phenylalanine or tryptophan. Fields, in order: V gene, J gene, D gene, clone size, CDR3 DNA, CDR3 protein. A D gene is named only where the DNA matches it firmly. Size values are once, few and many counts, or a class for expanded clones, and some rows have none.

v_call: TRBV6-2/TRBV6-3
j_call: TRBJ2-4
d_call: -
clone_size: once
cdr3_nt: TGTGCCAGCAGTACTCTTCAGGGAGTGGAGCCCAAAAACATTCAGTACTTC
cdr3_aa: CASSTLQGVEPKNIQYF

v_call: TRBV14
j_call: TRBJ2-3
d_call: TRBD2
clone_size: -
cdr3_nt: TGTGCCAGCAGCCAGGGACTAGCGGGTAACACAGATACGCAGTATTTT
cdr3_aa: CASSQGLAGNTDTQYF

v_call: TRBV4-2
j_call: TRBJ2-7
d_call: -
clone_size: -
cdr3_nt: TGTGCCAGCAGCCAAGAACGGGGCAGCCCCTACGAGCAGTACTTC
cdr3_aa: CASSQERGSPYEQYF

v_call: TRBV20-1
j_call: TRBJ2-7
d_call: -
clone_size: few
cdr3_nt: TGCAGTGCTAGGAGGGAAACCTACGAGCAGTACTTC
cdr3_aa: CSARRETYEQYF

v_call: TRBV20-1
j_call: TRBJ1-2
d_call: -
clone_size: -
cdr3_nt: TGCAGTGCTAGTAGGACTCTCGAAGGCCCATCTAACTATGGCTACACCTTC
cdr3_aa: CSASRTLEGPSNYGYTF

v_call: TRBV9
j_call: TRBJ2-3
d_call: -
clone_size: -
cdr3_nt: TGTGCCAGCAGCCGACCGGAGTTAGATACGCAGTATTTT
cdr3_aa: CASSRPELDTQYF

v_call: TRBV6-2/TRBV6-3
j_call: TRBJ2-1
d_call: TRBD2
clone_size: -
cdr3_nt: TGTGCCAGCATTTTTAGCGGGGTAACCTACAATGAGCAGTTCTTC
cdr3_aa: CASIFSGVTYNEQFF

v_call: TRBV20-1
j_call: TRBJ2-1
d_call: TRBD2
clone_size: few
cdr3_nt: TGCAGTGCTCGCGGGACTAGCGGGGGTTCCTACAATGAGCAGTTCTTC
cdr3_aa: CSARGTSGGSYNEQFF

v_call: TRBV3-1
j_call: TRBJ1-2
d_call: -
clone_size: few
cdr3_nt: TGTGCCAGCAGCCAAACAGCCGGGACAAGGGGCAACTATGGCTACACCTTC
cdr3_aa: CASSQTAGTRGNYGYTF

v_call: TRBV4-2
j_call: TRBJ2-1
d_call: TRBD2
clone_size: -
cdr3_nt: TGTGCCAGCAGCCCGGGACTAGCGGGGGGCTTTTACAATGAGCAGTTCTTC
cdr3_aa: CASSPGLAGGFYNEQFF

v_call: TRBV12-3/TRBV12-4
j_call: TRBJ2-5
d_call: -
clone_size: -
cdr3_nt: TGTGCCAGCAGCTTACAGGGATGGGAAGAGTACTTC
cdr3_aa: CASSLQGWEEYF

v_call: TRBV13
j_call: TRBJ1-1
d_call: -
clone_size: -
cdr3_nt: TGTGCCAGCAGCCCTAGGGTGCTGGGTCCTGAAGCTTTCTTT
cdr3_aa: CASSPRVLGPEAFF

v_call: TRBV29-1
j_call: TRBJ2-3
d_call: TRBD1
clone_size: -
cdr3_nt: TGCGGCGTTGGGACAGGGGGCGCAGATACGCAGTATTTT
cdr3_aa: CGVGTGGADTQYF

v_call: TRBV27
j_call: TRBJ1-5
d_call: TRBD1
clone_size: -
cdr3_nt: TGTGCCAGCAGTTTGACAGGGGCCCTGGGGGGAGGAACCCAGCATTTT
cdr3_aa: CASSLTGALGGGTQHF

v_call: TRBV6-5
j_call: TRBJ2-3
d_call: -
clone_size: -
cdr3_nt: TGTGCCAGCGGACCCAGGTCAACACGCACAGATACGCAGTATTTT
cdr3_aa: CASGPRSTRTDTQYF

v_call: TRBV4-1
j_call: TRBJ2-5
d_call: TRBD1
clone_size: -
cdr3_nt: TGCGCCAGCAGCCAGTTCGACAGGGGGGAAGAGACCCAGTACTTC
cdr3_aa: CASSQFDRGEETQYF

v_call: TRBV7-9
j_call: TRBJ1-5
d_call: TRBD1
clone_size: -
cdr3_nt: TGTGCCAGCAGCTTAGGGGACAGCGGCGTACAGCCCCAGCATTTT
cdr3_aa: CASSLGDSGVQPQHF

v_call: TRBV20-1
j_call: TRBJ2-7
d_call: TRBD1
clone_size: few
cdr3_nt: TGCAGTGCTTCCCCACTTCCGGGACAGGGGCCTCCCTCCTACGAGCAGTACTTC
cdr3_aa: CSASPLPGQGPPSYEQYF

v_call: TRBV2
j_call: TRBJ1-5
d_call: -
clone_size: -
cdr3_nt: TGTGCCAGCAGTGAAGGTCTGGACAGTTTGGCTAATCAGCCCCAGCATTTT
cdr3_aa: CASSEGLDSLANQPQHF

v_call: TRBV7-2
j_call: TRBJ2-1
d_call: -
clone_size: -
cdr3_nt: TGTGCCAGCAGCCTAGATATCAGGGGCTCACAAGGGGGGCAGTTCTTC
cdr3_aa: CASSLDIRGSQGGQFF

v_call: TRBV14
j_call: TRBJ2-7
d_call: -
clone_size: -
cdr3_nt: TGTGCCAGCAGCCCGCTTCGTCAGTACTACGAGCAGTACTTC
cdr3_aa: CASSPLRQYYEQYF

v_call: TRBV20-1
j_call: TRBJ2-7
d_call: TRBD1
clone_size: -
cdr3_nt: TGCAGTGCTAAGGACAGGAGTTATACCTACGAGCAGTACTTC
cdr3_aa: CSAKDRSYTYEQYF

v_call: TRBV4-3
j_call: TRBJ2-3
d_call: -
clone_size: -
cdr3_nt: TGCGCCAGCAGCCAAGAAAGCAGGGGGGCCCTTGACACGCAGTATTTT
cdr3_aa: CASSQESRGALDTQYF

v_call: TRBV20-1
j_call: TRBJ2-7
d_call: -
clone_size: once
cdr3_nt: TGCAGTGCTAGAGATCAGGGGAGGCACGAGCAGTACTTC
cdr3_aa: CSARDQGRHEQYF

v_call: TRBV9
j_call: TRBJ2-1
d_call: TRBD1
clone_size: -
cdr3_nt: TGTGCCAGCAGCACACAAGCCGCCGGGACAGGGCCTTACAATGAGCAGTTCTTC
cdr3_aa: CASSTQAAGTGPYNEQFF

v_call: TRBV7-9
j_call: TRBJ1-4
d_call: TRBD1
clone_size: -
cdr3_nt: TGTGCCAGCAGCCCAGAGGGGACAGTTAATGAAAAACTGTTTTTT
cdr3_aa: CASSPEGTVNEKLFF

v_call: TRBV3-1
j_call: TRBJ2-1
d_call: -
clone_size: -
cdr3_nt: TGTGCCAGCAGCCGGGGCGGGCAGAGCCCCTACAATGAGCAGTTCTTC
cdr3_aa: CASSRGGQSPYNEQFF

v_call: TRBV7-9
j_call: TRBJ1-2
d_call: -
clone_size: -
cdr3_nt: TGTGCCAGCAGCTTGGGGGTTCTTAACTATGGCTACACCTTC
cdr3_aa: CASSLGVLNYGYTF

v_call: TRBV10-3
j_call: TRBJ2-5
d_call: TRBD1
clone_size: -
cdr3_nt: TGTGCCATCAGTGGGCCCGACAGGGAGAGGGAAGAGACCCAGTACTTC
cdr3_aa: CAISGPDREREETQYF

v_call: TRBV5-1
j_call: TRBJ2-1
d_call: -
clone_size: few
cdr3_nt: TGCGCCAGCAGCCTACGGGACTCACCTCACAATGAGCAGTTCTTC
cdr3_aa: CASSLRDSPHNEQFF

v_call: TRBV4-1
j_call: TRBJ2-7
d_call: -
clone_size: -
cdr3_nt: TGCGCCAGCGGCCAAGGGCCGGGGGTTGGGTACGAGCAGTACTTC
cdr3_aa: CASGQGPGVGYEQYF

v_call: TRBV27
j_call: TRBJ2-7
d_call: -
clone_size: -
cdr3_nt: TGTGCCAGCAGTTTATATCCGGGGCTGGGCGAGCAGTACTTC
cdr3_aa: CASSLYPGLGEQYF

v_call: TRBV27
j_call: TRBJ1-6
d_call: TRBD1
clone_size: -
cdr3_nt: TGTGCCAGCAGTCGTAGAACCGTGACAGGGCGGGAATTTCATAATTCACCCCTCCACTTT
cdr3_aa: CASSRRTVTGREFHNSPLHF

v_call: TRBV20-1
j_call: TRBJ1-2
d_call: -
clone_size: -
cdr3_nt: TGCAGTGCTAGAGAGAGGACAGTTGGGTCCTATGGCTACACCTTC
cdr3_aa: CSARERTVGSYGYTF

v_call: TRBV5-6
j_call: TRBJ1-2
d_call: -
clone_size: -
cdr3_nt: TGTGCCAGCGCACAATGGAACTATGGCTACACCTTC
cdr3_aa: CASAQWNYGYTF

v_call: TRBV7-2
j_call: TRBJ1-5
d_call: -
clone_size: -
cdr3_nt: TGTGCCAGCAGCTTAGCGCGGAGATATCAGCCCCAGCATTTT
cdr3_aa: CASSLARRYQPQHF

v_call: TRBV4-3
j_call: TRBJ2-7
d_call: -
clone_size: few
cdr3_nt: TGCGCCAGCAGCCAAGATACCGGGTACGACGAGCAGTACTTC
cdr3_aa: CASSQDTGYDEQYF

v_call: TRBV20-1
j_call: TRBJ1-6
d_call: -
clone_size: -
cdr3_nt: TGCAGTGCTAGGGACGCCAATAATTCACCCCTCCACTTT
cdr3_aa: CSARDANNSPLHF

v_call: TRBV4-1
j_call: TRBJ1-1
d_call: -
clone_size: few
cdr3_nt: TGCGCCAGCAGCCAAGAAGCGGGGGATGGCACTGAAGCTTTCTTT
cdr3_aa: CASSQEAGDGTEAFF

v_call: TRBV7-2
j_call: TRBJ2-3
d_call: -
clone_size: -
cdr3_nt: TGTGCCAGCAGGGCTGGGGATACGCAGTATTTT
cdr3_aa: CASRAGDTQYF

v_call: TRBV20-1
j_call: TRBJ2-2
d_call: -
clone_size: -
cdr3_nt: TGCAGTGCTAGAGAGGCACCAACCGGGGAGCTGTTTTTT
cdr3_aa: CSAREAPTGELFF

v_call: TRBV5-1
j_call: TRBJ2-7
d_call: -
clone_size: -
cdr3_nt: TGCGCCAGCAGCTTGGGGGCAGGCTACTCCTACAATGAGCAGTACTTC
cdr3_aa: CASSLGAGYSYNEQYF

v_call: TRBV28
j_call: TRBJ2-7
d_call: -
clone_size: -
cdr3_nt: TGTGCCAGCAGCCCGCAGGGTATATTGGGCTACGAGCAGTACTTC
cdr3_aa: CASSPQGILGYEQYF

v_call: TRBV6-2/TRBV6-3
j_call: TRBJ2-1
d_call: -
clone_size: -
cdr3_nt: TGTGCCAGCAGTTACCCTGGGACAATAAATGAGCAGTTCTTC
cdr3_aa: CASSYPGTINEQFF

v_call: TRBV15
j_call: TRBJ2-1
d_call: -
clone_size: few
cdr3_nt: TGTGCCACCAGCAGAATTTCCAATGAGCAGTTCTTC
cdr3_aa: CATSRISNEQFF

v_call: TRBV6-5
j_call: TRBJ2-7
d_call: TRBD1
clone_size: -
cdr3_nt: TGTGCCAGCAGTCGGGGACAGGGGATGGGCGAGCAGTACTTC
cdr3_aa: CASSRGQGMGEQYF

v_call: TRBV7-9
j_call: TRBJ1-1
d_call: -
clone_size: -
cdr3_nt: TGTGCCACCTTCAAGGAGGGAATGAACACTGAAGCTTTCTTT
cdr3_aa: CATFKEGMNTEAFF

v_call: TRBV7-9
j_call: TRBJ1-3
d_call: TRBD1
clone_size: -
cdr3_nt: TGTGCCAGCAGCCCTACCGGGACAGGGCCTGGAAACACCATATATTTT
cdr3_aa: CASSPTGTGPGNTIYF

v_call: TRBV9
j_call: TRBJ1-4
d_call: -
clone_size: -
cdr3_nt: TGTGCCAGCAGCGTATCGGGGGCAACTAATGAAAAACTGTTTTTT
cdr3_aa: CASSVSGATNEKLFF

v_call: TRBV28
j_call: TRBJ2-1
d_call: -
clone_size: few
cdr3_nt: TGTGCCAGCACCCTAGGGGGTTACAATGAGCAGTTCTTC
cdr3_aa: CASTLGGYNEQFF

v_call: TRBV4-3
j_call: TRBJ2-7
d_call: TRBD1
clone_size: -
cdr3_nt: TGCGCCAGCAGCCATGGGACAGGGGGGTACTACGAGCAGTACTTC
cdr3_aa: CASSHGTGGYYEQYF

v_call: TRBV7-2
j_call: TRBJ2-1
d_call: -
clone_size: -
cdr3_nt: TGTGCCAGCAGCCCAGGGACGCTCGGCGAGCAGTTCTTC
cdr3_aa: CASSPGTLGEQFF

v_call: TRBV29-1
j_call: TRBJ2-5
d_call: TRBD1
clone_size: -
cdr3_nt: TGCAGCGTTGAAGGAGGGACAGTTCAAGAGACCCAGTACTTC
cdr3_aa: CSVEGGTVQETQYF

v_call: TRBV4-2
j_call: TRBJ1-2
d_call: -
clone_size: few
cdr3_nt: TGTGCCAGCAGCCCCGGCGGGGACTACTATGGCTACACCTTC
cdr3_aa: CASSPGGDYYGYTF

v_call: TRBV20-1
j_call: TRBJ2-1
d_call: TRBD1
clone_size: -
cdr3_nt: TGCAGTGCTAGTCTCGCGGGACAGGGGGGCAATGAGCAGTTCTTC
cdr3_aa: CSASLAGQGGNEQFF

v_call: TRBV29-1
j_call: TRBJ2-5
d_call: TRBD2
clone_size: few
cdr3_nt: TGCAGCGTCTTTTCCAGCGGGGGGAAAGAGACCCAGTACTTC
cdr3_aa: CSVFSSGGKETQYF

v_call: TRBV10-3
j_call: TRBJ2-7
d_call: TRBD1
clone_size: many
cdr3_nt: TGTGCCACCAGGACGGGGACAGGGATCGGATCCTACGAGCAGTACTTC
cdr3_aa: CATRTGTGIGSYEQYF

v_call: TRBV2
j_call: TRBJ1-2
d_call: -
clone_size: -
cdr3_nt: TGTGCCAGCAATCTAAGGGGCTTCTATGGCTACACCTTC
cdr3_aa: CASNLRGFYGYTF

v_call: TRBV12-3/TRBV12-4
j_call: TRBJ2-1
d_call: TRBD2
clone_size: -
cdr3_nt: TGTGCCAGCAGTGGGAGGGTCAATTACAATGAGCAGTTCTTC
cdr3_aa: CASSGRVNYNEQFF